A single sample gave rise to the 23 T cell receptor beta chains below, sequenced in a study of blood T cell repertoires in COVID-19. Only in-frame clones appear in the TCRdb table, and some are missing; sequencing was by immunoSEQ multiplex PCR. This sample has about 200,000 clones, with 80% to 90% found just once. Source material: peripheral blood. All receptors come from a man in his fifties or sixties who had recovered from COVID-19.

This clone was counted a single time. The CDR3 reads CASRATGYGGELFF. DNA for the CDR3: TGTGCCAGCAGGGCGACAGGGTATGGCGGGGAGCTGTTTTTT. The chain employs TRBV6-6 and TRBJ2-2; TRBD1 agrees at 7 bases. Germline trimming cut 6 bases from V and 7 bases from J; bases unmatched to any gene: 8. This CDR3 is 14 amino acids long. Per the germline V gene, CDR1 is MNHNY and CDR2 is SVGAGI (reference sequence).

This clone was seen once. The CDR3 loop is CATSDAGTGSTGELFF. CDR3 coding DNA: TGTGCCACCAGTGACGCCGGGACAGGGTCCACCGGGGAGCTGTTTTTT. The chain is built from TRBV24-1 and TRBJ2-2, with 9 positions matching TRBD1. Germline trimming cut 4 bases from V and 4 bases from J; bases unmatched to any gene: 6. In germline, CDR1 is KGHDR, CDR2 SFDVKD. The CDR3 is 16 residues long.

In DNA form, the CDR3 reads TGTGCCAGCAGCTTGGAGCTAGCTTCGTACAATGAGCAGTTCTTC. Translation gives CASSLELASYNEQFF. This rearrangement joins TRBV5-4 to TRBJ2-1; a weak D match, TRBD2 (5 bases). CDR3 length equals 15 residues. V was shortened by 0 bases and J by 4 bases, with 11 bases between the two germline ends. Germline CDR1 SGHNT, CDR2 YYREEE (reference sequence).

The V gene is TRBV6-1, the J gene TRBJ1-1; unclear D gene. Germline CDR1 and CDR2: MNHNS and SASEGT. The CDR3 extends over 14 amino acids. V was clipped by 3 bases and J by 6 bases, with 14 bases between them. The CDR3 DNA is TGTGCCAGCAGTGAGCGTGGCAGCCGGGCTGAAGCTTTCTTT. Its translation is CASSERGSRAEAFF.

This clone came up once. The chain is built from TRBV7-3 and TRBJ2-3; TRBD2 aligns across 7 bases. Per germline, CDR1 SGHTA and CDR2 FQGTGA. This CDR3 contains 14 residues. Unmatched junction bases numbered 5, after V lost 7 bases and J lost 1 base. CDR3 bases: TGTGCCAGCACCCCGGGGGGTCGCACAGATACGCAGTATTTT. Translated, it gives CASTPGGRTDTQYF.

This chain joins TRBV5-1 and TRBJ1-5; 8 nucleotides line up with TRBD1. Germline loops: CDR1 SGHRS, CDR2 YFSETQ. V gave up 2 bases and J gave up 5 bases; unmatched junction bases: 3. The CDR3 covers 14 residues. This CDR3 is CASSLDRGDQPQHF. DNA of the CDR3: TGCGCCAGCAGCTTAGACAGGGGTGATCAGCCCCAGCATTTT.

The chain carries TRBV6-1 and TRBJ1-6, with 9 bases that match TRBD1. The junction had 7 bases not matched to a gene; V was cut back by 3 bases and J by 10 bases. CDR1 MNHNS and CDR2 SASEGT come from the germline V gene. The CDR3 is 15 residues long. The CDR3 region has the DNA TGTGCCAGCAGTGATGGGGACAGGGATTACTCACCCCTCCACTTT. Protein sequence: CASSDGDRDYSPLHF.

The table lists this clone with a count of one. This chain links TRBV21-1 with TRBJ2-3; TRBD1, the table's D call, lacks a check against the DNA. TRBV21-1 is designated a pseudogene. CDR3 length: 15 residues. As DNA, the CDR3 is TGTGCCAGCAGCATCCGACAGGGCGGCACAGATACGCAGTATTTT. Translating it yields CASSIRQGGTDTQYF.

The chain employs TRBV5-1 and TRBJ2-1; unclear D gene. This CDR3 is 12 amino acids long. Germline CDR1 reads SGHRS; CDR2 reads YFSETQ. V was shortened by 2 bases and J by 3 bases, with 3 bases between the two germline ends. CDR3 bases: TGCGCCAGCAGCTTTCTCTACAATGAGCAGTTCTTC. Protein: CASSFLYNEQFF.

This clone occurred once. The chain links TRBV7-3 to TRBJ1-1; D gene uncertain. Germline CDR1 and CDR2: SGHTA and FQGTGA. V was pared by 5 bases and J by 2 bases, with 12 bases between. The CDR3 runs 14 residues. This chain's CDR3 is CASSPSGSNTEAFF. CDR3 DNA sequence: TGTGCCAGCAGCCCAAGCGGGTCAAACACTGAAGCTTTCTTT.

Only one count was recorded for this clone. The sample has other DNA sequences that encode this CDR3 too. This chain uses TRBV2 with TRBJ1-2; D is unresolved. Germline CDR1 reads SNHLY; CDR2 reads FYNNEI. V shed 4 bases and J shed 4 bases, with 10 bases lying between them. The CDR3 spans 13 residues. CDR3 DNA: TGTGCCAGCAGTGCTGGCACGGGCTATGGCTACACCTTC. Its protein is CASSAGTGYGYTF.

The chain is built from TRBV29-1 and TRBJ1-1; D is undetermined. The CDR3 consists of 13 residues. The V gene lost 3 bases and the J gene lost 2 bases, with 10 bases spanning the gap. The germline CDR1 and CDR2 sequences are SQVTM and ANQGSEA. The CDR3 is CSVESTENTEAFF. The CDR3 DNA sequence: TGCAGCGTTGAGAGTACAGAAAACACTGAAGCTTTCTTT. Based on the CDR3 plus reference TRBV29-1 and TRBJ1-1, the full variable domain is SAVISQKPSRDICQRGTSLTIQCQVDSQVTMMFWYRQQPGQSLTLIATANQGSEATYESGFVIDKFPISRPNLTFSTLTVSNMSPEDSSIYLCSVESTENTEAFFGQGTRLTVV.

The chain links TRBV28 to TRBJ1-5; D is perhaps TRBD1 (6 bases). The CDR3 is 12 residues long. Germline assignment: CDR1 MDHEN and CDR2 SYDVKM. V lost 6 bases and J 11 bases, leaving 14 bases between the germline ends. The CDR3 bases are TGTGCCAGCAGAGTCACAGGGCGGACCCAGCATTTT. Protein sequence: CASRVTGRTQHF. The full variable domain, with the rest looked up from reference TRBV28 and TRBJ1-5, is DVKVTQSSRYLVKRTGEKVFLECVQDMDHENMFWYRQDPGLGLRLIYFSYDVKMKEKGDIPEGYSVSREKKERFSLILESASTNQTSMYLCASRVTGRTQHFGDGTRLSIL.

The chain couples TRBV5-6 to TRBJ2-1; 12 bases are a match to TRBD2. With V trimmed by 2 bases and J by 2 bases, 5 bases remained unmatched. Germline-derived CDR1 and CDR2 are SGHDT and YYEEEE. The CDR3 consists of 17 residues. CDR3 DNA sequence: TGTGCCAGCAGCTTTACTAGCGGGGGGACTACCTACAATGAGCAGTTCTTC. Translation: CASSFTSGGTTYNEQFF.

This clone was counted a single time. V gene TRBV19 combines with J gene TRBJ2-5, with D perhaps TRBD1 (5 bases). Germline lookup yields CDR1 LNHDA and CDR2 SQIVND (reference sequence). Trimming removed 3 bases at V and 1 base at J, with 9 bases between. CDR3 length: 14 residues. This chain's CDR3 is CASSISQGQETQYF. DNA for the CDR3: TGTGCCAGTAGTATTAGCCAGGGCCAAGAGACCCAGTACTTC.

The rearrangement uses TRBV5-1 and TRBJ2-7, with 9 bases that match TRBD2. V shed 4 bases, J shed 0 bases, and the junction held 5 bases outside the gene matches. This CDR3 contains 15 residues. Germline V gene lookup returns CDR1 SGHRS and CDR2 YFSETQ. The CDR3 DNA reads as TGCGCCAGCAGCCCCCGACTAGCGGCCTCCTACGAGCAGTACTTC. Translation gives CASSPRLAASYEQYF.

The chain couples TRBV5-4 to TRBJ1-3; D is possibly TRBD1 (6 bases). Germline values: CDR1 SGHNT, CDR2 YYREEE (reference sequence). This CDR3 is 16 amino acids long. V was pared by 4 bases and J by 4 bases, with 18 bases between. The CDR3 region is CASSLDPPGTGNTIYF. Written as DNA, the CDR3 is TGTGCCAGCAGCCTAGATCCACCGGGGACAGGAAACACCATATATTTT.

The chain combines TRBV18 with TRBJ1-2; D is perhaps TRBD1 (5 bases). This CDR3 spans 14 amino acids. The germline V and J ends were trimmed by 3 bases and 6 bases, with 14 bases remaining between them. The germline V gene has CDR1 KGHSH and CDR2 LQKENI. The CDR3 nucleotides are TGTGCCAGCTCACCGGGGCAGTCTTCGGATGGCTACACCTTC. Its protein product is CASSPGQSSDGYTF.

The V call is TRBV18, the J call TRBJ2-1; 8 bases match TRBD1. The CDR3 has 18 amino acids. The trim removed 4 bases at V and 0 bases at J, leaving 11 bases unmatched. CDR1 and CDR2 from the germline V gene are KGHSH and LQKENI. The DNA of the CDR3 is TGTGCCAGCTCACTCTCCGGGACAGGAGGCCTCTCCTACAATGAGCAGTTCTTC. Its protein is CASSLSGTGGLSYNEQFF.

This clone was recorded only once. The gene calls are TRBV2 and TRBJ2-7; D is ambiguous. CDR1 is SNHLY and CDR2 is FYNNEI in the germline V gene. This CDR3 is built from 10 residues. The V and J ends lost 4 bases and 4 bases respectively, with 2 bases between them. The chain's CDR3 is CASSVYEQYF. The DNA for the CDR3 is TGTGCCAGCAGTGTATACGAGCAGTACTTC.

The gene calls are TRBV16 and TRBJ1-1, with 8 bases that match TRBD1. CDR1 and CDR2 from the germline V gene are KGHSY and FQNENV. The CDR3 spans 15 residues. J was trimmed by 4 bases and V by 7 bases; bases with no gene match: 11. The CDR3 reads CASTDRGGGSTEAFF. CDR3 DNA sequence: TGTGCCAGCACCGACAGGGGAGGGGGCTCCACTGAAGCTTTCTTT.

This clone showed up just once. The chain uses TRBV2 and TRBJ1-6; no definite D call. The ends were cut back, 3 bases at V and 7 bases at J, with 13 bases in the middle. The CDR3 length is 15 residues. The germline V gene encodes CDR1 SNHLY and CDR2 FYNNEI. The CDR3 loop is CASSDFGLTNSPLHF. The CDR3 coding sequence is TGTGCCAGCAGTGACTTCGGACTGACAAATTCACCCCTCCACTTT.

This sequence joins TRBV30 and TRBJ1-4; no clear D gene. Per germline, CDR1 GTSNPN and CDR2 SVGIG (reference sequence). V lost 0 bases to trimming and J lost 0 bases, with 14 bases between them. CDR3 length equals 17 residues. The CDR3 nucleotides read TGTGCCTGGAGTGTACACGTCGGGTCTGCAACTAATGAAAAACTGTTTTTT. Protein sequence: CAWSVHVGSATNEKLFF. Supplemented by reference TRBV30 and TRBJ1-4, the full variable domain reads SQTIHQWPATLVQPVGSPLSLECTVEGTSNPNLYWYRQAAGRGLQLLFYSVGIGQISSEVPQNLSASRPQDRQFILSSKKLLLSDSGFYLCAWSVHVGSATNEKLFFGSGTQLSVL.